This T cell receptor beta chain appears in the sequencing data of a study of shared clonotypes between healthy human individuals. On the study more broadly: For every donor, three CD4 naive, three CD4 memory, two CD8 naive and one CD8 memory plates were used.

Germline values: CDR1 KGHSH, CDR2 LQKENI. The CDR3 runs to 15 residues. Sorted subsets were amplified in replicate PCRs using about 200 ng DNA, around 30,000 T cell genomes. Method: immunoSEQ multiplex PCR; TCRdb's copy keeps in-frame clones and lacks some. Of about 2.4 million clones detected, roughly 93% appear once; the ten largest clones hold around 0.4%. This chain uses TRBV18 with TRBJ2-5; 7 bases fit TRBD1. The J call may be wrong; the DNA end is better matched by TRBJ2-7. The TCR sequence derives from a man between 18 and 29 years old in good health. Some clones in this sample may be carry-over from other donors' samples. Sequencing input: naive CD4+ T cells from PBMCs. Subset indicated: CD45RA+ positively selected. CDR3 loop: CASSPETGIFYEQYF. CDR3 DNA: TGTGCCAGCTCACCAGAGACAGGGATCTTCTACGAGCAGTACTTC.